What follows is one T cell receptor (beta chain) and its context. Its antigen is not identified. The sample comes from a study of T cell responses to AZD1222 COVID-19 vaccine. Across the whole study: Samples with a second dose at about 4 or about 12 weeks were pooled together. Study conclusions and caveats: Spike-specific TCR breadth and depth rose after two AZD1222 doses. Regions 160-218 and 743-854 held dominance among vaccine-associated CD4 TCRs, which spanned spike. Nearly half of spike-specific TCRs reportedly target variant regions that are unmutated in the B.1.351 and B.1.1.7 variants.

The data were produced by immunoSEQ multiplex PCR, yet TCRdb's version contains in-frame clones alone and is incomplete. This table has about 140,000 clones, 80% to 90% appearing once. CDR3 length equals 17 residues. Trimming stripped 10 bases from V and 0 bases from J, with 22 bases between. Germline CDR1 reads WSHSY; CDR2 reads SAAADI. The origin of this receptor is an adult in good health. This chain connects TRBV10-2 to TRBJ1-3; maybe TRBD1 (6 bases). Sequencing was performed on peripheral blood, taken on day 0 of AZD1222 vaccination. For the CDR3, the DNA is TGCGCCACCGGAATCCCGGACAGCCGTTACTCTGGAAACACCATATATTTT. Its protein is CATGIPDSRYSGNTIYF.